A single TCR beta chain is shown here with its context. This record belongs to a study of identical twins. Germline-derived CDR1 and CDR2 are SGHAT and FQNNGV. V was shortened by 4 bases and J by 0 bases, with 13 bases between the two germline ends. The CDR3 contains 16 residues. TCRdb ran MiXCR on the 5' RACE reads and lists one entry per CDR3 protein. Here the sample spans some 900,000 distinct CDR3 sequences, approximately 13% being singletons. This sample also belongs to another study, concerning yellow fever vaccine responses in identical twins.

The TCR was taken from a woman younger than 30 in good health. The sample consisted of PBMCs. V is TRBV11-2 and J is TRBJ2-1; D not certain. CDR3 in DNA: TGTGCCAGCAGCTCCCCTCTGGGCGGCTCCTACAATGAGCAGTTCTTC. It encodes CASSSPLGGSYNEQFF.